A single sample is the source of the 16 T cell receptor beta chains below, sequenced in a study of T cells in Graves' hyperthyroidism and ophthalmopathy (dated by TCRdb to between 2017 and 2020). Library preparation was by multiplex PCR. This sample was sequenced with an Illumina HiSeq 2000. TCR beta CDR3 regions were amplified from RNA transcripts. For the first round of RT-PCR on the TCR CDR3, the HTBI primer set was used together with the Qiagen OneStep RT-PCR kit. TCRdb reprocessed the public reads (quality trimming at Q25 with fastp, clone calling with MiXCR) and kept in-frame beta chains. Each record represents a unique CDR3 protein, reported with the most common genes and DNA among its rows. This sample holds around 350,000 distinct CDR3 sequences; 17% were observed only once. The ten largest clones add up to approximately 33% of the sample. Sequencing was done on a sample of blood. Every receptor here comes from a woman aged 30 to 39 with Graves' hyperthyroidism that later progressed to Graves' ophthalmopathy.

This clonotype was seen many times. The chain couples TRBV18 to TRBJ1-6; D is perhaps TRBD1 (6 bases). Germline V gives CDR1 KGHSH, CDR2 LQKENI. The CDR3 runs to 14 residues. V lost 3 bases, J lost 8 bases, and 11 bases lay in between. The CDR3 DNA is TGTGCCAGCTCACCTCAGGGGCGGGATTCACCCCTCCACTTT. Translation: CASSPQGRDSPLHF.

In this sample, this clonotype turned up many times. The J gene is TRBJ2-7, the V gene TRBV10-3; 14 bases line up with TRBD2. Looked up from germline, CDR1 is ENHRY and CDR2 is SYGVKD. This CDR3 has 15 amino acids. Germline trimming cut 6 bases from V and 2 bases from J; bases unmatched to any gene: 3. The DNA of the CDR3 is TGTGCCATCAGGACGGGACTAGCGGGGGCCTACGAGCAGTACTTC. Translated, it gives CAIRTGLAGAYEQYF.

This clonotype appeared many times. The chain combines TRBV4-1 with TRBJ1-2; D possibly corresponds to TRBD1 (6 bases). Trimming took 1 base from V and 8 from J, leaving 17 bases between them. CDR1 and CDR2 (germline): MGHRA, YSYEKL. The CDR3 is made up of 15 amino acids. The CDR3 region is CASSQGSAGVGGYTF. CDR3 sequence (DNA): TGCGCCAGCAGCCAAGGGAGCGCAGGGGTGGGGGGCTACACCTTC.

The CDR3 sequence is CASSLVQTTDTQYF. DNA for the CDR3: TGTGCCAGCAGCTTAGTCCAGACCACAGATACGCAGTATTTT. The chain is built from TRBV7-8 and TRBJ2-3, with D uncertain. This CDR3 comprises 14 residues. V was clipped by 1 base and J by 2 bases, with 7 bases between them. CDR1 and CDR2 (germline): SGHVS, FQNEAQ. Drawing the rest from reference TRBV7-8 and TRBJ2-3, the complete variable domain is GAGVSQSPRYKVAKRGQDVALRCDPISGHVSLFWYQQALGQGPEFLTYFQNEAQLDKSGLPSDRFFAERPEGSVSTLKIQRTQQEDSAVYLCASSLVQTTDTQYFGPGTRLTVL.

This clonotype turned up a few times. The chain carries TRBV5-1 and TRBJ2-2, with D possibly matching TRBD2 (7 bases). CDR3 length: 15 residues. Germline loops: CDR1 SGHRS, CDR2 YFSETQ. V was clipped by 4 bases and J by 3 bases, with 13 bases between them. DNA for the CDR3: TGCGCCAGCAGCGCGGGGGACACCTACACCGGGGAGCTGTTTTTT. This codes for CASSAGDTYTGELFF.

This clonotype came up a few times. The rearrangement joins TRBV6-1 to TRBJ2-3, with 7 bases fitting TRBD1. The germline V gene encodes CDR1 MNHNS and CDR2 SASEGT. J was trimmed by 2 bases and V by 6 bases; bases with no gene match: 5. The CDR3 covers 14 residues. CDR3 DNA: TGTGCCAGCAGGACGGGACAGAACACAGATACGCAGTATTTT. Its translation is CASRTGQNTDTQYF.

At least ten counts were recorded for this clonotype. This rearrangement joins TRBV27 to TRBJ2-7; no clear D. Trimming removed 4 bases at V and 7 bases at J, with 11 bases between. Germline CDR1 is MNHEY and CDR2 is SMNVEV (reference sequence). CDR3 length: 12 residues. CDR3 sequence (DNA): TGTGCCAGCAGTTGCCAACTCGAGGAGCAGTACTTC. It yields the protein CASSCQLEEQYF.

This clonotype occurred many times. The V gene is TRBV20-1, the J gene TRBJ1-5, with a tentative D call TRBD1 (5 bases). The CDR3 has 16 residues. Per germline, CDR1 DFQATT and CDR2 SNEGSKA (reference sequence). Trimming stripped 3 bases from V and 0 bases from J, with 15 bases between. The DNA of the CDR3 is TGCAGTGCTAGGGGGACTGGACGGTATAGCAATCAGCCCCAGCATTTT. It yields the protein CSARGTGRYSNQPQHF.

This clonotype was counted between two and nine times. This chain's CDR3 is CASSFRLRPDTQYF. CDR3 DNA: TGTGCCAGCAGCTTTAGACTGAGGCCAGATACGCAGTATTTT. The J gene is TRBJ2-3, the V gene TRBV7-8; no reliable D call. Germline V lookup: CDR1 SGHVS, CDR2 FQNEAQ. V was shortened by 3 bases and J by 4 bases, with 11 bases between the two germline ends. The CDR3 totals 14 residues.

The chain uses TRBV14 and TRBJ2-7; tentatively, D is TRBD1 (6 bases). CDR3 length equals 14 residues. The V and J ends lost 3 bases and 4 bases respectively, with 13 bases between them. Germline assignment: CDR1 SGHDN and CDR2 FVKESK. In DNA, the CDR3 is TGTGCCAGCAGCCAGGACAGATCTCTATACGAGCAGTACTTC. This sequence encodes CASSQDRSLYEQYF.

Turning to this clonotype: A much larger clone differs from this one at a single base, so this may be a read error. The V and J genes are TRBV5-4 and TRBJ2-1; D possibly corresponds to TRBD1 (6 bases). CDR1 SGHNT and CDR2 YYREEE come from the germline V gene (reference sequence). The CDR3 sequence is 15 residues long. As DNA, the CDR3 is TGTGCCGGCAGCTTGGCCGGGCAGGGGAACAATGAGCAGTTCTTC. Its translation: CAGSLAGQGNNEQFF.

In the case of this clonotype: An end of the junction differs from the germline gene, which may be a read error. The CDR3 sequence is CASSEIGLNTGTQYF. Written as DNA, the CDR3 is TGTGCCAGCAGTGAGATCGGCTTAAACACAGGTACGCAGTATTTT. The V and J genes are TRBV6-1 and TRBJ2-3, with a weak D call TRBD1 (5 bases). The germline gives CDR1 MNHNS, CDR2 SASEGT. CDR3 length: 15 residues.

This clonotype was seen at least ten times. The CDR3 is CASSAPGGSYEQYF. The CDR3 nucleotides read TGTGCCAGCAGTGCCCCAGGGGGCTCCTACGAGCAGTACTTC. The rearrangement joins TRBV28 to TRBJ2-7; 7 nucleotides align to TRBD1. V was pared by 5 bases and J by 0 bases, with 4 bases of the junction left unmatched. Germline-derived CDR1 and CDR2 are MDHEN and SYDVKM. This CDR3 comprises 14 residues.

This clonotype was detected only a few times. The rearrangement joins TRBV13 to TRBJ2-1, with D uncertain. The CDR3 has 15 amino acids. Germline V CDR1 and CDR2: PRHDT, FYEKMQ (reference sequence). Between the trimmed V and J ends, which lost 5 bases and 5 bases, there was a span of 16 bases. The CDR3 DNA follows: TGTGCCAGCAGCCACACGGCGGCTGGGAACAATGAGCAGTTCTTC. Its translation: CASSHTAAGNNEQFF.

This clonotype occurred a few times. This rearrangement joins TRBV19 to TRBJ1-2; D unresolved. This CDR3 has 12 amino acids. Trimming left V 10 bases short and J 4 bases short, with 13 bases between. Germline lookup yields CDR1 LNHDA and CDR2 SQIVND (reference sequence). The chain's CDR3 is CATKNSGYGYTF. In DNA form, the CDR3 reads TGTGCCACTAAAAATAGTGGCTATGGCTACACCTTC.

The rearrangement joins TRBV27 to TRBJ2-2; D gene uncertain. CDR3 length: 14 residues. Germline V gene sequence: CDR1 MNHEY, CDR2 SMNVEV (reference sequence). Trimming shortened V by 9 bases and J by 3 bases, and 14 bases separated the two germline ends. As DNA, the CDR3 is TGTGCCAGTAGAACAAATGGGCACACCGGGGAGCTGTTTTTT. Translating gives CASRTNGHTGELFF.